What follows describes a single TCR beta chain. As yet, its antigen is unknown. The data were obtained in a study of Ad26.COV2.S vaccination and SARS-CoV-2 variants. Study-wide context: Intramuscular Ad26.COV2.S doses were given once or twice, 56 days apart. Findings and caveats of the study: Total T cell responses were possibly underestimated by TCR breadth and depth analyses. It was reported that spike-specific CD8+ and CD4+ T cell responses were substantially broad after vaccination.

Clones were sequenced by immunoSEQ multiplex PCR, and TCRdb holds only the in-frame ones, with some missing. Among fewer than 600,000 clones, 89% were seen once, and the ten largest hold about 1.5%. CDR3 length equals 13 residues. Trimming took off 3 bases at V and 3 bases at J, with 8 bases between the two ends. Germline CDR1 and CDR2: KGHSH and LQKENI. Treatment indicated: roughly 18 received Ad26.COV2.S at low or high dose, single or two shots; about five received placebo; per-sample allocation not given. All samples were drawn on day 63, counting from the first vaccine or placebo injection. Boston provided a donor who was an adult aged 18-55 years.

This TCR was sampled from a person between 18 and 65 years old who received the Ad26.COV2.S COVID-19 vaccine or a placebo. J is TRBJ2-5 and V is TRBV18; D not certain. The sample in question was peripheral blood, obtained in a trial of Ad26.COV2.S vaccine versus placebo. This CDR3 reads CASSPLEEETQYF. In DNA, the CDR3 is TGTGCCAGCTCACCCCTAGAAGAAGAGACCCAGTACTTC.